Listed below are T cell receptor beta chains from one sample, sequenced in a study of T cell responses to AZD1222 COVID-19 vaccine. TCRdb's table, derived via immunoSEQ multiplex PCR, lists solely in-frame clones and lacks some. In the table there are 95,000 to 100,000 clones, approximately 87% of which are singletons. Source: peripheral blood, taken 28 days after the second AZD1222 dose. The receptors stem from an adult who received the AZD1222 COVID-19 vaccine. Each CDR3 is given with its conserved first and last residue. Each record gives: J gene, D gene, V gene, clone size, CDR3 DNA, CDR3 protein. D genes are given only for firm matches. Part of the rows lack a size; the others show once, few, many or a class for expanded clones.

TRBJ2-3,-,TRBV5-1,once,TGCGCCAGCAGCTTGGTTGGCCCCTCTCACGGAACAGATACGCAGTATTTT,CASSLVGPSHGTDTQYF
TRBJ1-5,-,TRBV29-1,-,TGCAGCGTTGAAGCCCAGCCCAATCAGCCCCAGCATTTT,CSVEAQPNQPQHF
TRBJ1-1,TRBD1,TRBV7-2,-,TGTGCCAGCAGCTTAGTAGGGGGCGCTTTCACTGAAGCTTTCTTT,CASSLVGGAFTEAFF
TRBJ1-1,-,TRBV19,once,TGTGCCAGTAGTATTCACCCCCCTCGGTCGGACACTGAAGCTTTCTTT,CASSIHPPRSDTEAFF
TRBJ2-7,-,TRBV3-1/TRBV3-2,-,TGTGCCAGCAGCCCAACAGGGCGGCCCTACGAGCAGTACTTC,CASSPTGRPYEQYF
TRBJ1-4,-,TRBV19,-,TGTGCCAGTATCATCAGCACATGGCGTGAAAAACTGTTTTTT,CASIISTWREKLFF
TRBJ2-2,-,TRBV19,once,TGTGCCAGTAGTATACAAAGGGCTACCGGGGAGCTGTTTTTT,CASSIQRATGELFF
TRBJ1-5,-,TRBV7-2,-,TGTGCCAGCAGCTTAAACGAAGGTCAGCCCCAGCATTTT,CASSLNEGQPQHF
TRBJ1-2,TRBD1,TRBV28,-,TGTGCCAGCAAGGGGGCGGCGGGGTATGGCTACACCTTC,CASKGAAGYGYTF
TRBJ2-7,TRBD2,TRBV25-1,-,TGTGCCAGCGCAAGACTAGCGGGGGACCTAAGAATACGAGCAGAGCAGTACTTC,CASARLAGDLRIRAEQYF
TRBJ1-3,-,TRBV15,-,TGTGCCACCAGCAGAGATCGGGACGGCCGTCGCACCATATATTTT,CATSRDRDGRRTIYF
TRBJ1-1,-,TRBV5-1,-,TGCGCCAGCAGCTTGGGGGGCCTTGCGGGGACCATGAACACTGAAGCTTTCTTT,CASSLGGLAGTMNTEAFF
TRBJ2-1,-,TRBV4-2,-,TGTGCCAGCAGCCAAGAAGGGTGGCTAGTCAATGAGCAGTTCTTC,CASSQEGWLVNEQFF
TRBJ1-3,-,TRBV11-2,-,TGTGCCAGCAGCCCCCGCGCCTCTGGAAACACCATATATTTT,CASSPRASGNTIYF
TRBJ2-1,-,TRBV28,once,TGTGCCAGCAGTTTGGCGACAGGTCCTTACAATGAGCAGTTCTTC,CASSLATGPYNEQFF
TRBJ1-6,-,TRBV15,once,TGTGCCACCAGGATAGACTCTACCCTCCACTTT,CATRIDSTLHF
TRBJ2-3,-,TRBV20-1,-,TGCAGTGCTAGTACCCTAGCATTCACAGATACGCAGTATTTT,CSASTLAFTDTQYF
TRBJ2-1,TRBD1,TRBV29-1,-,TGCAGCGTAGACAAGACAGGGACCTACAATGAGCAGTTCTTC,CSVDKTGTYNEQFF
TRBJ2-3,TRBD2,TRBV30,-,TGTGCCTCACCACTAGCGGGAGGGCCAAATACGCAGTATTTT,CASPLAGGPNTQYF
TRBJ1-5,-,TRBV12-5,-,TGTGCTAGTGGTTTTGAGGGACGGAGCAATCAGCCCCAGCATTTT,CASGFEGRSNQPQHF
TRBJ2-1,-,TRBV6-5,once,TGTGCCAGCATCCCGCGGGGTTCCTACAATGAGCAGTTCTTC,CASIPRGSYNEQFF
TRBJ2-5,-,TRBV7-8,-,TGTGCCAGCAGCTTTAACAGCGCCCAAGAGACCCAGTACTTC,CASSFNSAQETQYF
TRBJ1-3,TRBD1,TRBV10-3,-,TGTGCCACCCTTCGACGACAGGGGGCGAGTGGAAACACCATATATTTT,CATLRRQGASGNTIYF
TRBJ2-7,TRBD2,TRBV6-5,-,TGTGCCAGCAGTTACGGGACTAGCCAAGAGCAGTACTTC,CASSYGTSQEQYF
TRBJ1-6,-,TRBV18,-,TGTGCCAGCTCACCAGCTCGTAGGGGTTGGGGTTCACCCCTCCACTTT,CASSPARRGWGSPLHF
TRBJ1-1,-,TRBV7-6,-,TGTGCCAGCAGCCCTGGCGACACTGAAGCTTTCTTT,CASSPGDTEAFF
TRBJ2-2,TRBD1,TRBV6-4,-,TGTGCCAGCAGTGCGTTACCGGGACAGGGTTCGGGGGAGCTGTTTTTT,CASSALPGQGSGELFF
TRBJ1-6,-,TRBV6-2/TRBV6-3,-,TGTGCCAGCAGTTACTCCGTCGGGGGATTGGGTTCACCCCTCCACTTT,CASSYSVGGLGSPLHF
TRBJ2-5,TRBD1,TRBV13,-,TGTGCCAGCAGCCCGAGACAGGGGGGCATCGGAGAGACCCAGTACTTC,CASSPRQGGIGETQYF
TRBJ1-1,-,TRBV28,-,TGTGCCAGCAGTCCTCCTACAGGGACCCGGACTTTCTTT,CASSPPTGTRTFF
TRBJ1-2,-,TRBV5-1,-,TGCGCCAGCAGCCAGAGTAATGACGGCTACACCTTC,CASSQSNDGYTF
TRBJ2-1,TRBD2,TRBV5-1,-,TGCGCCAGCAGACAGAGCGGGGATTACAATGAGCAGTTCTTC,CASRQSGDYNEQFF
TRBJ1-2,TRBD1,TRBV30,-,TGTGCCTGGATGGGGGGACAGGGTTTCGGTGGCTACACCTTC,CAWMGGQGFGGYTF
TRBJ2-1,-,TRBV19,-,TGTGCCAGTAGTATCTCCACACGAAAAAGGGAGTTCTTC,CASSISTRKREFF
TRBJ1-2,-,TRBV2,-,TGTGCCAGCAGCGTCGGACAAAAAGACTATGGCTACACCTTC,CASSVGQKDYGYTF
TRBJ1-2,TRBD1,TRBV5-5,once,TGTGCCAGCAGACAAACAGGGGTAGGAGGCTACACCTTC,CASRQTGVGGYTF
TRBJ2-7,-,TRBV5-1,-,TGCGCCAGCAGCTTGGACACTCACTCCTACGAGCAGTACTTC,CASSLDTHSYEQYF
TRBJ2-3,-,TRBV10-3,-,TGTGCCATCAGTGAAGACAGGAGGGCACCTAGCACAGATACGCAGTATTTT,CAISEDRRAPSTDTQYF
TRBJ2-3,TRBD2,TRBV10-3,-,TGTGCCATCCGCGCGGGGGGGGTGTATACGCAGTATTTT,CAIRAGGVYTQYF
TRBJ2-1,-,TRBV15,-,TGTGCCACCAGCAGAGATATGGTGGGGCTTAATGAGCAGTTCTTC,CATSRDMVGLNEQFF
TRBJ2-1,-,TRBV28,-,TGTGCCAGCAGTTTCGTGGGAGCGAGGAATGAGCAGTTCTTC,CASSFVGARNEQFF
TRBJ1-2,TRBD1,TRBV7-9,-,TGTGCCAGCACCGGGACAGGGGGCGATGGCTACACCTTC,CASTGTGGDGYTF
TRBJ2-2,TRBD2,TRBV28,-,TGTGCCAGCAGTACGGGACTAGCGGGAGGAAACACCGGGGAGCTGTTTTTT,CASSTGLAGGNTGELFF
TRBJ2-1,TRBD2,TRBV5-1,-,TGCGCCAGCAGCTTGTCGGGACTAGCGGCGCGACTAAGACAGGTCAATGAGCAGTTCTTC,CASSLSGLAARLRQVNEQFF